This T cell receptor beta chain was retrieved from a study of blood T cell repertoires in COVID-19. Study context: COVID-19 samples collected from the United States, Italy and Spain covered acute and convalescent phases.

The repertoire was sequenced with immunoSEQ multiplex PCR; TCRdb's copy has only in-frame clones and lacks some. The data contain a few hundred thousand clones, 75% to 90% of them seen just once; the ten biggest clones take up more than 3%. Germline V lookup: CDR1 SNHLY, CDR2 FYNNEI. The CDR3 extends over 14 amino acids. Trimming cost V 8 bases and J 4 bases, with 18 bases left between them. This clone was seen a single time. Sequences were obtained from peripheral blood. The origin of this receptor is a woman aged 18-29 years with acute or convalescent COVID-19. The rearrangement links TRBV2 to TRBJ2-7, with D tentatively TRBD1 (7 bases). The CDR3 sequence is CASCRGRGVYEQYF. The DNA of the CDR3 is TGTGCCAGCTGTCGAGGCAGGGGGGTTTACGAGCAGTACTTC. Looking up the rest from reference TRBV2 and TRBJ2-7 gives the full variable domain: EPEVTQTPSHQVTQMGQEVILRCVPISNHLYFYWYRQILGQKVEFLVSFYNNEISEKSEIFDDQFSVERPDGSNFTLKIRSTKLEDSAMYFCASCRGRGVYEQYFGPGTRLTVT.